The rows below give T cell receptor beta chains drawn from one sample of a study of glioma-infiltrating T cells. Each CDR3 protein gets one entry after TCRdb re-called the multiplex PCR reads with MiXCR. Of fewer than 500,000 distinct CDR3 sequences in the sample, about 40% were seen once. The sample consisted of glioma tissue, nonneoplastic brain tissue, or PBMCs (not recorded which). These TCRs come from a human donor with low-grade glioma or glioblastoma, undergoing nonglioma brain surgery, or in good health (not recorded which). CDR3s include the opening cysteine and the closing phenylalanine or tryptophan. Each record gives: J gene, V gene, D gene, clone size, CDR3 protein, CDR3 DNA. D genes are given only for firm matches. Size tells how often a clone was seen (once, few, many) or the class of an expanded clone, and some rows leave it out.

j_call: TRBJ2-1; v_call: TRBV6-2/TRBV6-3; d_call: TRBD2; clone_size: few; cdr3_aa: CASSPPTSGNNEQFF; cdr3_nt: TGTGCCAGCAGTCCCCCGACTAGCGGGAACAATGAGCAGTTCTTC
j_call: TRBJ2-1; v_call: TRBV7-9; d_call: .; clone_size: few; cdr3_aa: CASSSRKSEQFF; cdr3_nt: TGTGCCAGCAGCTCCCGCAAGAGTGAGCAGTTCTTC
j_call: TRBJ2-7; v_call: TRBV20-1; d_call: .; clone_size: once; cdr3_aa: CSARDVLGSYKQYF; cdr3_nt: TGCAGTGCTAGGGATGTTTTGGGCAGCTACAAGCAGTACTTC
j_call: TRBJ2-7; v_call: TRBV6-2/TRBV6-3; d_call: .; clone_size: .; cdr3_aa: CASSFSHRDLGSYEQYF; cdr3_nt: TGTGCCAGCAGTTTTTCCCACCGGGATTTGGGCTCCTACGAGCAGTACTTC
j_call: TRBJ1-3; v_call: TRBV11-2; d_call: .; clone_size: .; cdr3_aa: CASSLAGGAGNTIYF; cdr3_nt: TGTGCCAGCAGCCTAGCAGGTGGGGCTGGAAACACCATATATTTT
j_call: TRBJ2-3; v_call: TRBV20-1; d_call: .; clone_size: many; cdr3_aa: CSARDWLGPDTQYF; cdr3_nt: TGCAGTGCTAGAGATTGGCTGGGCCCAGATACGCAGTATTTT
j_call: TRBJ1-4; v_call: TRBV28; d_call: .; clone_size: few; cdr3_aa: CASSYAAVRTTNEKLFF; cdr3_nt: TGTGCCAGCAGTTATGCGGCCGTTAGGACAACTAATGAAAAACTGTTTTTT
j_call: TRBJ2-7; v_call: TRBV20-1; d_call: TRBD2; clone_size: few; cdr3_aa: CSASPRASGSLYEQYF; cdr3_nt: TGCAGTGCTAGCCCCCGCGCTAGCGGGAGTTTGTACGAGCAGTACTTC
j_call: TRBJ1-5; v_call: TRBV27; d_call: .; clone_size: .; cdr3_aa: CAGSLYPGVSPDTQHF; cdr3_nt: TGTGCCGGCAGTTTATACCCGGGAGTGAGCCCAGATACGCAGCATTTT
j_call: TRBJ2-2; v_call: TRBV28; d_call: TRBD2; clone_size: .; cdr3_aa: CASSLLLAGEDTGELFF; cdr3_nt: TGTGCCAGCAGTTTATTACTAGCGGGAGAGGACACCGGGGAGCTGTTTTTT
j_call: TRBJ2-7; v_call: TRBV20-1; d_call: .; clone_size: .; cdr3_aa: CSAKDRDVTYEQYF; cdr3_nt: TGCAGTGCTAAAGACCGGGACGTAACCTACGAGCAGTACTTC
j_call: TRBJ2-1; v_call: TRBV7-2; d_call: .; clone_size: .; cdr3_aa: CASSRASTSYNEKFF; cdr3_nt: TGTGCCAGCAGTCGCGCGAGTACTTCCTACAATGAGAAGTTCTTC
j_call: TRBJ1-1; v_call: TRBV7-9; d_call: .; clone_size: few; cdr3_aa: CASSLRGNEAFF; cdr3_nt: TGTGCCAGCAGCTTGAGGGGAAATGAAGCTTTCTTT
j_call: TRBJ1-1; v_call: TRBV7-3; d_call: TRBD1; clone_size: .; cdr3_aa: CASTGGVWTEAFF; cdr3_nt: TGTGCCAGTACAGGGGGAGTATGGACTGAAGCTTTCTTT
j_call: TRBJ2-3; v_call: TRBV6-5; d_call: TRBD2; clone_size: many; cdr3_aa: CASSYSKRSSGRGTQYF; cdr3_nt: TGTGCCAGCAGTTACTCGAAACGTTCTAGCGGGAGAGGTACGCAGTATTTT
j_call: TRBJ2-1; v_call: TRBV20-1; d_call: TRBD2; clone_size: few; cdr3_aa: CSARGRYNEQFF; cdr3_nt: TGCAGTGCCCGCGGGAGATACAATGAGCAGTTCTTC
j_call: TRBJ2-3; v_call: TRBV28; d_call: .; clone_size: .; cdr3_aa: CASSLPPIADTQYF; cdr3_nt: TGTGCCAGCAGTTTACCCCCTATCGCAGATACGCAGTATTTT
j_call: TRBJ1-2; v_call: TRBV7-9; d_call: .; clone_size: few; cdr3_aa: CASRPDRTYGYTF; cdr3_nt: TGTGCCAGCAGGCCGGACAGAACCTATGGCTACACCTTC
j_call: TRBJ2-6; v_call: TRBV20-1; d_call: .; clone_size: few; cdr3_aa: CSARTPNSGANVLTF; cdr3_nt: TGCAGTGCTCGAACACCAAACTCTGGGGCCAACGTCCTGACTTTC
j_call: TRBJ2-1; v_call: TRBV20-1; d_call: TRBD1; clone_size: medium-sized; cdr3_aa: CSASQGNIEQFF; cdr3_nt: TGCAGTGCCTCACAGGGGAATATTGAGCAGTTCTTC
j_call: TRBJ1-6; v_call: TRBV11-1; d_call: .; clone_size: .; cdr3_aa: CASSQGGIRSPLHF; cdr3_nt: TGTGCCAGCAGCCAAGGGGGGATACGGTCACCCCTCCACTTT
j_call: TRBJ2-7; v_call: TRBV7-2; d_call: .; clone_size: .; cdr3_aa: CGSPPGAAYEQYF; cdr3_nt: TGTGGCAGCCCCCCCGGGGCAGCCTACGAGCAGTACTTC
j_call: TRBJ2-1; v_call: TRBV6-2/TRBV6-3; d_call: TRBD2; clone_size: many; cdr3_aa: CASSPSRAGVYNEQFF; cdr3_nt: TGTGCCAGCAGCCCAAGCCGAGCGGGAGTGTACAATGAGCAGTTCTTC